This entry features one T cell receptor (beta chain) sequence. Its binding antigen is unknown. Per-nucleotide qualities are absent, and no much larger clonotype sits a single base away. RNA was extracted using the RNeasy kit, and about 0.45 to 1 ug of the RNA was reverse transcribed with random hexamers. TCR beta CDR3 regions were amplified with the immunoSEQ multiplex PCR assay covering 54 Vbeta and 13 Jbeta segments. To correct PCR amplification bias, a synthetic template baseline was used for both primer optimization and computational correction. As for the original processing: Reads were annotated to V, D and J genes according to IMGT and were analyzed with immunoSEQ Analyzer, with only productive sequences retained. Clonality was calculated as one minus the Shannon entropy normalized by log2 of the number of productive unique sequences. For each patient and control, public and private clones were evaluated within the 100 most prevalent clones. A clone was defined as Susac-specific if it was absent from the healthy and MS cohorts, from more than 850 published viral clones and from other ImmuneACCESS disease sequences. TCRdb passed the public sequencing reads through fastp at Q25 and MiXCR, retaining productive beta sequences. A single entry per CDR3 protein holds the most common genes and DNA from its merged rows. TCRdb, not the authors, supplied the V and J calls. The table for this sample lists 210,000 or so distinct CDR3 sequences; about 93% of them were counted only once. The top ten clonotypes cover approximately 0.13% of the sample.

V is shortened by 0 bases, J by 2 bases, and the region joining them spans 9 bases. Reading from cysteine to phenylalanine, the CDR3 counts 15 amino acids. The only DNA kept is the CDR3, 45 bases in frame from the first base. The germline V gene sets CDR1 to SGDLS and CDR2 to YYNGEE. The data stem from a study of CD8 T cells in Susac syndrome (dated 2019 in TCRdb). Turning to the overall study: Repertoire sequencing was used to test whether CD8+ T cell activation and differentiation in Susac syndrome was antigen driven. CD8+ T cell repertoire clonality was compared between about a dozen healthy donors, roughly 14 Susac syndrome patients and approximately 16 multiple sclerosis patients. The research as a whole found: The study acknowledged that relatively few individuals were included in the TCR sequencing and HLA analysis.

Peripheral blood CD8+ and CD4+ T cells from healthy donors, Susac syndrome patients and multiple sclerosis patients were profiled using high-throughput TCR beta sequencing. The multiple sclerosis controls were treatment-naive patients who had stable or active relapsing-remitting disease and met the revised McDonald criteria. Bulk CD8+ and CD4+ T cells were purified by magnetic negative isolation, whereas CD8+ TEMRA cells were enriched by FACS. Blood was collected in EDTA tubes and processed within 24 hours, with PBMCs isolated through density gradient centrifugation. PBMCs intended for TCR sequencing were cryopreserved in liquid nitrogen and were subsequently thawed in a 37 degrees C water bath. Purity of sorted or isolated CD4+, CD8+ and CD8+ TEMRA cells was at least 90%.

Sequencing was done on a sample of CD8+ T cells from PBMCs. The receptor chain draws on TRBV9 and TRBJ2-1; 7 matching bases give a weak D call of TRBD2. The clonotype comes from a human donor with multiple sclerosis. The DNA reads as follows: TGTGCCAGCAGCGTAGCGGGGGGCCCCTACAATGAGCAGTTCTTC. Its translation reads: CASSVAGGPYNEQFF. Joined to the reference TRBV9 and TRBJ2-1 proteins, this CDR3 gives the full variable domain: DSGVTQTPKHLITATGQRVTLRCSPRSGDLSVYWYQQSLDQGLQFLIQYYNGEERAKGNILERFSAQQFPDLHSELNLSSLELGDSALYFCASSVAGGPYNEQFFGPGTRLTVL.